A selection of T cell receptor beta chains follows, all from one sample in a study of blood T cell repertoires in COVID-19. Sequenced by immunoSEQ multiplex PCR; TCRdb stores in-frame clones only, minus some. Here the sample spans some 400,000 clones, more than 70% being singletons. Sequenced material: peripheral blood. The receptors were gathered from a woman in her 30s with COVID-19, enrolled during active disease. CDR3s include the opening cysteine and the closing phenylalanine or tryptophan. Fields, in order: D gene, V gene, J gene, clone size, CDR3 protein, CDR3 DNA. A D gene is named only where the DNA matches it firmly. The size of a clone is reported for some rows only, either as once, few or many, or as a class for expanded clones.

>.|TRBV6-5|TRBJ2-5|few
CATQGETQYF
TGTGCCACCCAGGGGGAGACCCAGTACTTC
>TRBD2|TRBV29-1|TRBJ2-5|.
CSVVLAGVGETQYF
TGCAGCGTTGTCCTAGCGGGAGTAGGAGAGACCCAGTACTTC
>.|TRBV27|TRBJ1-5|.
CASSFRGGNQPQHF
TGTGCCAGCAGTTTTCGGGGAGGCAATCAGCCCCAGCATTTT
>.|TRBV27|TRBJ2-1|few
CASSLSGARKPFF
TGTGCCAGCAGTTTATCCGGTGCCAGGAAGCCGTTCTTC
>.|TRBV28|TRBJ2-3|.
CASSPMGGADTDTQYF
TGTGCCAGCAGTCCTATGGGCGGGGCGGACACAGATACGCAGTATTTT
>.|TRBV19|TRBJ1-4|.
CASSRIGVDEKLFF
TGTGCCAGTAGCCGCATCGGGGTGGATGAAAAACTGTTTTTT
>TRBD1|TRBV28|TRBJ1-4|.
CASSPETGRTTNEKLFF
TGTGCCAGCAGTCCCGAGACAGGGAGGACAACTAATGAAAAACTGTTTTTT
>.|TRBV5-1|TRBJ2-7|.
CASSLDWISEQYF
TGCGCCAGCAGCTTAGACTGGATTTCCGAGCAGTACTTC
>TRBD2|TRBV18|TRBJ2-5|.
CASSPPPGRETQYF
TGTGCCAGCTCACCCCCACCCGGGAGGGAGACCCAGTACTTC
>.|TRBV2|TRBJ1-5|.
CASSPWPGAQGNQPQHF
TGTGCCAGCAGTCCTTGGCCAGGGGCGCAGGGCAATCAGCCCCAGCATTTT
>TRBD2|TRBV10-1|TRBJ2-2|.
CASSELWPGGSNTGELFF
TGCGCCAGCAGTGAGTTGTGGCCGGGGGGGTCGAACACCGGGGAGCTGTTTTTT
>.|TRBV10-1|TRBJ2-3|.
CASSESSTDTQYF
TGCGCCAGCAGTGAAAGCAGCACAGATACGCAGTATTTT
>TRBD1|TRBV5-1|TRBJ2-7|.
CASSWRDRGGAEQYF
TGCGCCAGCAGCTGGAGGGACAGGGGGGGAGCCGAGCAGTACTTC
>.|TRBV3-1/TRBV3-2|TRBJ2-7|.
CASSMTAIDYEQYF
TGTGCCAGCAGCATGACAGCAATTGACTACGAGCAGTACTTC
>.|TRBV18|TRBJ2-5|.
CASSPDPGSQETQYF
TGTGCCAGCTCACCGGACCCGGGAAGCCAGGAGACCCAGTACTTC
>TRBD1|TRBV5-1|TRBJ1-1|.
CASSSGQGETEAFF
TGCGCCAGCAGCTCAGGACAGGGGGAAACTGAAGCTTTCTTT
>TRBD1|TRBV30|TRBJ1-2|.
CAWEGTGAPDFGYTF
TGTGCCTGGGAGGGGACAGGGGCGCCTGACTTTGGCTACACCTTC
>.|TRBV19|TRBJ2-6|few
CASGRERVSGANVLTF
TGTGCCTCGGGGCGGGAACGCGTCTCTGGGGCCAACGTCCTGACTTTC
>TRBD1|TRBV28|TRBJ1-2|.
CASRTGHGYTF
TGTGCCAGTAGGACAGGGCATGGCTACACCTTC
>.|TRBV21-1|TRBJ2-5|.
CASSMAGQVQETQYF
TGTGCCAGCAGCATGGCAGGACAGGTACAAGAGACCCAGTACTTC
>.|TRBV6-5|TRBJ1-1|.
CASSQQQYTEAFF
TGTGCCAGCAGCCAACAACAGTACACTGAAGCTTTCTTT
>TRBD2|TRBV15|TRBJ2-4|.
CATSSQRGGAKNIQYF
TGTGCCACCAGCAGCCAGCGGGGGGGGGCCAAAAACATTCAGTACTTC